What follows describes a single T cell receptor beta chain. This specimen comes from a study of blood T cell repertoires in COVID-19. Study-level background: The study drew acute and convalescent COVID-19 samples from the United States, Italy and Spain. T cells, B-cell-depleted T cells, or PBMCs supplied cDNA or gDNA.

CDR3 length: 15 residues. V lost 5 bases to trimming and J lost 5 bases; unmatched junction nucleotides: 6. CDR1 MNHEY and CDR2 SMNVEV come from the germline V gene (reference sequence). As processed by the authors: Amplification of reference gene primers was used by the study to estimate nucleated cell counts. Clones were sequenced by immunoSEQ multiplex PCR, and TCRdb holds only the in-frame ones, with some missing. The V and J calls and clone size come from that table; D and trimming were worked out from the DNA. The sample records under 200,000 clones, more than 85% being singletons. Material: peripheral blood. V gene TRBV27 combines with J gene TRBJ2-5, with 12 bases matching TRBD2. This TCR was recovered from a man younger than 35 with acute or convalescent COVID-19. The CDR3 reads CASSTGLAGYETQYF. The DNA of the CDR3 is TGTGCCAGCAGTACTGGACTAGCGGGGTATGAGACCCAGTACTTC.